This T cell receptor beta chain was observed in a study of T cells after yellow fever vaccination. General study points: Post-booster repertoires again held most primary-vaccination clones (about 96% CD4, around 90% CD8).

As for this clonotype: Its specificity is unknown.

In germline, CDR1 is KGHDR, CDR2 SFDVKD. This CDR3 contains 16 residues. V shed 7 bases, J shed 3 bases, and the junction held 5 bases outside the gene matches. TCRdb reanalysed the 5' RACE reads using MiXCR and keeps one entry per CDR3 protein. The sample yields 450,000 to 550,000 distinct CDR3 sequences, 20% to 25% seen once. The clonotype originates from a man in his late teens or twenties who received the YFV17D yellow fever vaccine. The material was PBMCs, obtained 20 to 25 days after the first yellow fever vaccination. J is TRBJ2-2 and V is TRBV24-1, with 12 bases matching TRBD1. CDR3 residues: CATSPGQGAYTGELFF. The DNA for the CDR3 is TGTGCCACCAGCCCGGGACAGGGGGCATACACCGGGGAGCTGTTTTTT.